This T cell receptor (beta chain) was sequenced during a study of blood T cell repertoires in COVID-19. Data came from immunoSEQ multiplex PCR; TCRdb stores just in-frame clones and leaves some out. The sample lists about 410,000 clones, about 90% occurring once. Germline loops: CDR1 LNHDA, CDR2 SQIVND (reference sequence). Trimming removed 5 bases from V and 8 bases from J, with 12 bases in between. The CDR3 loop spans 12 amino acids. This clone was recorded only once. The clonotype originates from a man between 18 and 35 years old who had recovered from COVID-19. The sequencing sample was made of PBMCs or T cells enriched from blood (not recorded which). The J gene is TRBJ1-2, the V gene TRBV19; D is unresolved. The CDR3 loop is CASSPPAGGYTF. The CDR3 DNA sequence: TGTGCCAGTAGTCCCCCTGCGGGAGGCTACACCTTC.